These T cell receptor beta chains were read from a single sample in a study of OX40 agonist ivuxolimab in advanced cancers. Generated by immunoSEQ multiplex PCR, the TCRdb table keeps only in-frame clones and is missing some. The repertoire holds 60,000 to 65,000 clones, with about 86% as singletons. This material consisted of CD4+ or CD8+ T cells sorted from blood, taken in a trial of the OX40 agonist ivuxolimab. All receptors come from an adult with an advanced solid tumor such as melanoma, head and neck, liver or kidney cancer. The CDR3 runs from the conserved cysteine through the conserved F or W. D genes are given only for firm matches. Rows give clone size only sometimes, using once, few, many, or a class for an expanded clone.

J gene: TRBJ1-1; clone size: -; V gene: TRBV28; CDR3 length: 12; D gene: -; CDR3 protein: CASSGQRMQAFF; CDR3 DNA: TGTGCCAGCAGTGGACAGAGAATGCAAGCTTTCTTT
J gene: TRBJ1-6; clone size: -; V gene: TRBV25-1; CDR3 length: 14; D gene: -; CDR3 protein: CASSKQGDNSPLHF; CDR3 DNA: TGTGCCAGCAGTAAACAGGGTGATAATTCACCCCTCCACTTT
J gene: TRBJ2-7; clone size: -; V gene: TRBV30; CDR3 length: 16; D gene: TRBD1; CDR3 protein: CAWSWRTRDRGYEQYF; CDR3 DNA: TGTGCCTGGAGTTGGAGAACTCGTGACAGGGGTTACGAGCAGTACTTC
J gene: TRBJ2-5; clone size: -; V gene: TRBV19; CDR3 length: 12; D gene: -; CDR3 protein: CASSIGGETQYF; CDR3 DNA: TGTGCCAGTAGTATAGGCGGAGAGACCCAGTACTTC
J gene: TRBJ2-3; clone size: -; V gene: TRBV2; CDR3 length: 15; D gene: TRBD1; CDR3 protein: CASLDRGRFTDTQYF; CDR3 DNA: TGTGCCAGCTTAGACAGGGGCCGCTTCACAGATACGCAGTATTTT
J gene: TRBJ2-1; clone size: -; V gene: TRBV4-1; CDR3 length: 15; D gene: -; CDR3 protein: CASSLDSPPYNEQFF; CDR3 DNA: TGCGCCAGCAGCCTCGATAGTCCGCCCTACAATGAGCAGTTCTTC
J gene: TRBJ2-5; clone size: -; V gene: TRBV29-1; CDR3 length: 13; D gene: -; CDR3 protein: CSAPGHSQETQYF; CDR3 DNA: TGCAGCGCCCCGGGACACAGCCAAGAGACCCAGTACTTC
J gene: TRBJ2-1; clone size: -; V gene: TRBV6-5; CDR3 length: 12; D gene: TRBD1; CDR3 protein: CASSSRGREQFF; CDR3 DNA: TGTGCCAGCAGTTCAAGGGGGCGAGAGCAGTTCTTC
J gene: TRBJ1-4; clone size: -; V gene: TRBV28; CDR3 length: 17; D gene: TRBD1; CDR3 protein: CASTPGQGLRVNEKLFF; CDR3 DNA: TGTGCCAGCACCCCGGGACAGGGCCTGCGTGTTAATGAAAAACTGTTTTTT
J gene: TRBJ2-1; clone size: -; V gene: TRBV28; CDR3 length: 16; D gene: TRBD1; CDR3 protein: CASSLEGQGTYNEQFF; CDR3 DNA: TGTGCCAGCAGTTTAGAGGGACAGGGGACTTACAATGAGCAGTTCTTC
J gene: TRBJ1-2; clone size: -; V gene: TRBV18; CDR3 length: 14; D gene: -; CDR3 protein: CASSPRAEDYGYTF; CDR3 DNA: TGTGCCAGCTCACCACGGGCAGAGGACTATGGCTACACCTTC
J gene: TRBJ1-1; clone size: once; V gene: TRBV10-2; CDR3 length: 14; D gene: -; CDR3 protein: CASSERSGNTEAFF; CDR3 DNA: TGCGCCAGCAGTGAAAGGTCAGGGAACACTGAAGCTTTCTTT
J gene: TRBJ2-1; clone size: -; V gene: TRBV5-5; CDR3 length: 15; D gene: -; CDR3 protein: CASSLADLRYNEQFF; CDR3 DNA: TGTGCCAGCAGCTTGGCTGACCTACGTTACAATGAGCAGTTCTTC
J gene: TRBJ2-7; clone size: -; V gene: TRBV5-1; CDR3 length: 14; D gene: -; CDR3 protein: CASSLVGAAYEQYF; CDR3 DNA: TGCGCCAGCAGCTTGGTTGGCGCAGCCTACGAGCAGTACTTC
J gene: TRBJ1-3; clone size: -; V gene: TRBV14; CDR3 length: 14; D gene: -; CDR3 protein: CASSQAGPRNTIYF; CDR3 DNA: TGTGCCAGCAGCCAAGCCGGGCCTCGAAACACCATATATTTT
J gene: TRBJ2-1; clone size: -; V gene: TRBV2; CDR3 length: 13; D gene: -; CDR3 protein: CASVPRGIDEQFF; CDR3 DNA: TGTGCCAGCGTTCCCCGCGGAATAGATGAGCAGTTCTTC
J gene: TRBJ2-5; clone size: -; V gene: TRBV5-1; CDR3 length: 15; D gene: -; CDR3 protein: CASSLAYGFQETQYF; CDR3 DNA: TGCGCCAGCAGCTTGGCTTACGGGTTTCAAGAGACCCAGTACTTC
J gene: TRBJ1-5; clone size: -; V gene: TRBV6-1; CDR3 length: 13; D gene: TRBD1; CDR3 protein: CASRASGGQPQHF; CDR3 DNA: TGTGCCAGCAGGGCCTCAGGGGGTCAGCCCCAGCATTTT
J gene: TRBJ2-2; clone size: -; V gene: TRBV19; CDR3 length: 15; D gene: -; CDR3 protein: CASKGRVRATGELFF; CDR3 DNA: TGTGCCAGTAAGGGAAGGGTACGCGCCACCGGGGAGCTGTTTTTT
J gene: TRBJ1-6; clone size: -; V gene: TRBV18; CDR3 length: 17; D gene: -; CDR3 protein: CASSPPSPGTRGSPLHF; CDR3 DNA: TGTGCCAGCTCACCACCGTCCCCTGGGACGAGGGGTTCACCCCTCCACTTT
J gene: TRBJ2-7; clone size: once; V gene: TRBV5-1; CDR3 length: 15; D gene: -; CDR3 protein: CASSLETNRVNEQYF; CDR3 DNA: TGCGCCAGCAGCTTGGAAACGAACAGGGTAAACGAGCAGTACTTC
J gene: TRBJ2-3; clone size: -; V gene: TRBV18; CDR3 length: 16; D gene: -; CDR3 protein: CASSPPSGGLTDTQYF; CDR3 DNA: TGTGCCAGCTCACCACCGTCTGGGGGCCTTACAGATACGCAGTATTTT
J gene: TRBJ2-3; clone size: -; V gene: TRBV27; CDR3 length: 19; D gene: -; CDR3 protein: CASSFFGLSRVIDTDTQYF; CDR3 DNA: TGTGCCAGCAGTTTCTTCGGTCTTTCAAGGGTCATCGACACAGATACGCAGTATTTT
J gene: TRBJ1-2; clone size: -; V gene: TRBV7-9; CDR3 length: 15; D gene: TRBD1; CDR3 protein: CASSSTGQGDYGYTF; CDR3 DNA: TGTGCCAGCAGTTCTACGGGACAGGGAGACTATGGCTACACCTTC
J gene: TRBJ2-7; clone size: -; V gene: TRBV11-3; CDR3 length: 12; D gene: TRBD1; CDR3 protein: CASSRGQSEQYF; CDR3 DNA: TGTGCCAGCAGCCGGGGACAGAGTGAGCAGTACTTC
J gene: TRBJ2-5; clone size: -; V gene: TRBV5-4; CDR3 length: 12; D gene: -; CDR3 protein: CASSLRGETQYF; CDR3 DNA: TGTGCCAGCAGCTTGAGGGGAGAGACCCAGTACTTC
J gene: TRBJ2-5; clone size: -; V gene: TRBV7-2; CDR3 length: 13; D gene: -; CDR3 protein: CASSLGTASGQYF; CDR3 DNA: TGTGCCAGCAGCCTTGGGACGGCCTCTGGCCAGTACTTC
J gene: TRBJ2-2; clone size: -; V gene: TRBV28; CDR3 length: 19; D gene: -; CDR3 protein: CASSLPPGSVFLNTGELFF; CDR3 DNA: TGTGCCAGCAGTTTACCTCCGGGGTCAGTCTTTTTGAACACCGGGGAGCTGTTTTTT
J gene: TRBJ2-1; clone size: -; V gene: TRBV5-1; CDR3 length: 15; D gene: TRBD2; CDR3 protein: CASSLTSAVRGEQFF; CDR3 DNA: TGCGCCAGCAGCTTGACTAGCGCGGTCCGTGGTGAGCAGTTCTTC
J gene: TRBJ2-5; clone size: -; V gene: TRBV6-5; CDR3 length: 11; D gene: -; CDR3 protein: CASSRLETQYF; CDR3 DNA: TGTGCCAGCAGCCGACTGGAGACCCAGTACTTC
J gene: TRBJ2-6; clone size: once; V gene: TRBV18; CDR3 length: 15; D gene: -; CDR3 protein: CASSPPVSGANVLTF; CDR3 DNA: TGTGCCAGCTCACCACCGGTCTCTGGGGCCAACGTCCTGACTTTC
J gene: TRBJ1-2; clone size: -; V gene: TRBV27; CDR3 length: 15; D gene: TRBD1; CDR3 protein: CASMSRDRGNYGYTF; CDR3 DNA: TGTGCCAGCATGAGCCGGGACAGGGGTAACTATGGCTACACCTTC
J gene: TRBJ2-3; clone size: -; V gene: TRBV6-5; CDR3 length: 16; D gene: TRBD2; CDR3 protein: CASSYGLAGRTDTQYF; CDR3 DNA: TGTGCCAGCAGTTACGGCCTAGCGGGACGCACAGATACGCAGTATTTT
J gene: TRBJ2-7; clone size: -; V gene: TRBV7-6; CDR3 length: 15; D gene: TRBD2; CDR3 protein: CASSKSSGGSYEQYF; CDR3 DNA: TGTGCCAGCAGCAAATCTAGCGGGGGTTCCTACGAGCAGTACTTC
J gene: TRBJ1-2; clone size: -; V gene: TRBV5-1; CDR3 length: 17; D gene: TRBD1; CDR3 protein: CASSLVVGGQGADGYTF; CDR3 DNA: TGCGCCAGCAGCTTGGTGGTAGGGGGCCAGGGGGCTGATGGCTACACCTTC
J gene: TRBJ2-7; clone size: -; V gene: TRBV7-8; CDR3 length: 14; D gene: TRBD2; CDR3 protein: CASSSGTSANEQYF; CDR3 DNA: TGTGCCAGCAGCTCGGGGACTAGCGCCAACGAGCAGTACTTC
J gene: TRBJ2-5; clone size: few; V gene: TRBV19; CDR3 length: 16; D gene: TRBD1; CDR3 protein: CASSTTLQGARETQYF; CDR3 DNA: TGTGCCAGTAGTACCACCTTACAGGGGGCGAGGGAGACCCAGTACTTC
J gene: TRBJ1-2; clone size: -; V gene: TRBV19; CDR3 length: 14; D gene: -; CDR3 protein: CASSILGANYGYTF; CDR3 DNA: TGTGCCAGTAGTATCCTTGGAGCTAACTATGGCTACACCTTC
J gene: TRBJ1-6; clone size: once; V gene: TRBV18; CDR3 length: 15; D gene: -; CDR3 protein: CASSLDQGLNSPLHF; CDR3 DNA: TGTGCCAGCTCACTAGATCAGGGGCTGAATTCACCCCTCCACTTT
J gene: TRBJ2-3; clone size: -; V gene: TRBV11-3; CDR3 length: 14; D gene: TRBD1; CDR3 protein: CASSTGQGFREQYF; CDR3 DNA: TGTGCCAGCAGCACGGGACAGGGGTTTCGGGAGCAGTATTTT
J gene: TRBJ1-3; clone size: -; V gene: TRBV7-2; CDR3 length: 18; D gene: -; CDR3 protein: CASSPSALGPGSGNTIYF; CDR3 DNA: TGTGCCAGCAGCCCCTCCGCCTTGGGCCCCGGCTCTGGAAACACCATATATTTT
J gene: TRBJ1-4; clone size: -; V gene: TRBV6-5; CDR3 length: 12; D gene: -; CDR3 protein: CASSWGREKLFF; CDR3 DNA: TGTGCCAGCAGTTGGGGGAGGGAAAAACTGTTTTTT
J gene: TRBJ2-1; clone size: -; V gene: TRBV20-1; CDR3 length: 11; D gene: -; CDR3 protein: CSAPGGNWQFF; CDR3 DNA: TGCAGTGCTCCCGGGGGAAACTGGCAGTTCTTC
J gene: TRBJ2-3; clone size: -; V gene: TRBV2; CDR3 length: 15; D gene: TRBD1; CDR3 protein: CASSESRGQGNTQYF; CDR3 DNA: TGTGCCAGCAGTGAAAGCCGGGGACAGGGAAATACGCAGTATTTT
J gene: TRBJ2-7; clone size: -; V gene: TRBV5-8; CDR3 length: 13; D gene: -; CDR3 protein: CASSLGRRGEQYF; CDR3 DNA: TGTGCCAGCAGTTTGGGACGTCGGGGAGAGCAGTACTTC
J gene: TRBJ2-3; clone size: -; V gene: TRBV7-9; CDR3 length: 16; D gene: -; CDR3 protein: CASSSRTALSTDTQYF; CDR3 DNA: TGTGCCAGCAGCTCTAGGACAGCGTTGAGCACAGATACGCAGTATTTT
J gene: TRBJ1-1; clone size: -; V gene: TRBV27; CDR3 length: 14; D gene: -; CDR3 protein: CASSYRRLNTEAFF; CDR3 DNA: TGTGCCAGCAGTTATCGGCGGTTAAACACTGAAGCTTTCTTT
J gene: TRBJ1-1; clone size: -; V gene: TRBV6-4; CDR3 length: 13; D gene: -; CDR3 protein: CASSAQVDTEAFF; CDR3 DNA: TGTGCCAGCAGTGCACAGGTGGATACTGAAGCTTTCTTT
J gene: TRBJ2-1; clone size: -; V gene: TRBV28; CDR3 length: 13; D gene: -; CDR3 protein: CASRHDPVGEQFF; CDR3 DNA: TGTGCCAGCAGACACGACCCGGTGGGGGAGCAGTTCTTC
J gene: TRBJ2-3; clone size: -; V gene: TRBV28; CDR3 length: 12; D gene: -; CDR3 protein: CASSHRRDTQYF; CDR3 DNA: TGTGCCAGCAGTCACCGTAGGGATACGCAGTATTTT
J gene: TRBJ2-3; clone size: -; V gene: TRBV7-9; CDR3 length: 15; D gene: -; CDR3 protein: CASSLVGRGTDTQYF; CDR3 DNA: TGTGCCAGCAGCTTAGTGGGCAGGGGCACAGATACGCAGTATTTT
J gene: TRBJ1-3; clone size: -; V gene: TRBV11-2; CDR3 length: 15; D gene: -; CDR3 protein: CASSLTSSSGNTIYF; CDR3 DNA: TGTGCCAGCAGCCTGACAAGTAGCTCTGGAAACACCATATATTTT
J gene: TRBJ1-4; clone size: -; V gene: TRBV6-5; CDR3 length: 14; D gene: -; CDR3 protein: CASQERQVGGKLFF; CDR3 DNA: TGTGCCAGCCAAGAACGACAGGTTGGAGGAAAACTGTTTTTT
J gene: TRBJ2-1; clone size: -; V gene: TRBV29-1; CDR3 length: 14; D gene: -; CDR3 protein: CSALSSSSYNEQFF; CDR3 DNA: TGCAGCGCCCTTAGCTCCAGCTCCTACAATGAGCAGTTCTTC
J gene: TRBJ2-3; clone size: once; V gene: TRBV9; CDR3 length: 14; D gene: TRBD2; CDR3 protein: CASSSPGLAGDYNF; CDR3 DNA: TGTGCCAGCAGCTCCCCGGGACTAGCGGGAGACTACAATTTT
J gene: TRBJ2-7; clone size: -; V gene: TRBV5-4; CDR3 length: 16; D gene: -; CDR3 protein: CASSLGPVRGSYEQYF; CDR3 DNA: TGTGCCAGCAGCTTGGGGCCCGTCCGAGGGTCCTACGAGCAGTACTTC
J gene: TRBJ2-1; clone size: -; V gene: TRBV28; CDR3 length: 16; D gene: -; CDR3 protein: CASSLSGGMSGNEQFF; CDR3 DNA: TGTGCCAGCAGTTTATCGGGCGGGATGTCGGGGAATGAGCAGTTCTTC
J gene: TRBJ2-2; clone size: -; V gene: TRBV9; CDR3 length: 15; D gene: TRBD1; CDR3 protein: CASSVTGRNTGELFF; CDR3 DNA: TGTGCCAGCAGTGTGACAGGGCGAAACACCGGGGAGCTGTTTTTT
J gene: TRBJ2-3; clone size: once; V gene: TRBV9; CDR3 length: 14; D gene: -; CDR3 protein: CASSVTGLTDTQYF; CDR3 DNA: TGTGCCAGCAGCGTAACAGGGTTGACAGATACGCAGTATTTT
J gene: TRBJ2-1; clone size: -; V gene: TRBV6-5; CDR3 length: 16; D gene: TRBD1; CDR3 protein: CASSLTGESSYNEQFF; CDR3 DNA: TGTGCCAGCAGTTTGACAGGGGAAAGTTCCTACAATGAGCAGTTCTTC